The 17 T cell receptor beta chains in this list originate from one sample, sequenced in a study of regulatory T cells in long-lasting Graves disease. Arm-PCR of CDR3 regions and iRepertoire HTBI primers were the basis on which TCR beta libraries were built. TCRdb independently ran MiXCR on the multiplex PCR reads; one entry per CDR3 protein. The table includes 400,000 to 500,000 distinct CDR3 sequences, about 15% detected once. Stated time point: newly diagnosed GD, antithyroid drugs for less than 3 months. The TCR library was prepared using RNA isolated from PBMCs. This sample was shared with a second study, whose subject was T cells in Graves' hyperthyroidism and ophthalmopathy.

The sample here was peripheral blood mononuclear cells (PBMCs), taken at new diagnosis, from a patient treated with antithyroid drugs. These receptors were collected from a woman aged 45-59 years with Graves disease.

The chain employs TRBV18 and TRBJ2-1, with 7 bases identical to TRBD2. J was trimmed by 0 bases and V by 1 base; bases with no gene match: 6. Germline V gives CDR1 KGHSH, CDR2 LQKENI. The CDR3 is 17 residues long. CDR3 nucleotides: TGTGCCAGCTCACCACGCGCGGAGCGGGGCTCCTACAATGAGCAGTTCTTC. Its translation is CASSPRAERGSYNEQFF.

Many counts were recorded for this clonotype. The rearrangement joins TRBV7-7 to TRBJ2-5, with 7 positions matching TRBD1. V trimming: 6 bases; J trimming: 5 bases; junction bases outside the gene matches: 9. The CDR3 totals 14 residues. Germline-derived CDR1 and CDR2 are SSHAT and FNYEAQ (reference sequence). In DNA, the CDR3 is TGTGCCAGCAGTTACCAGACAGGGTTTGAGACCCAGTACTTC. Residues: CASSYQTGFETQYF.

Ten or more counts support this clonotype. The chain joins TRBV3-1 to TRBJ2-5, with 8 bases aligning to TRBD2. The CDR3 covers 16 residues. V gave up 4 bases and J gave up 3 bases; unmatched junction bases: 10. CDR1 is LGHDT and CDR2 is YNNKEL in the germline V gene (reference sequence). This CDR3 is CASSRVGSGEEETQYF. CDR3 bases: TGTGCCAGCAGCCGCGTGGGTAGCGGGGAGGAAGAGACCCAGTACTTC.

Turning to this clonotype: The conserved closing phenylalanine or tryptophan is absent in this CDR3, likely reflecting a read error. This CDR3 reads CASSSTSGRAGANVLTS. DNA of the CDR3: TGTGCCAGCAGCTCGACTAGCGGGAGAGCTGGGGCCAACGTCCTGACTTCC. V usage is TRBV7-3 and J usage is TRBJ2-6, with TRBD2 matching 12 bases. CDR1 and CDR2 from the germline V gene are SGHTA and FQGTGA. Germline trimming cut 4 bases from V and 2 bases from J; bases unmatched to any gene: 3. The CDR3 consists of 17 residues.

The chain combines TRBV4-1 with TRBJ2-1; 11 nucleotides match TRBD2. Germline values: CDR1 MGHRA, CDR2 YSYEKL. V gave up 2 bases and J gave up 4 bases; unmatched junction bases: 7. The CDR3 runs to 17 residues. The CDR3 reads CASSQTLAGAVYNEQFF. CDR3 coding DNA: TGCGCCAGCAGCCAAACACTAGCGGGAGCCGTATACAATGAGCAGTTCTTC.

The chain carries TRBV18 and TRBJ2-1; D may be TRBD2 (5 bases). Trimming cost V 3 bases and J 3 bases, with 15 bases left between them. CDR3 length: 16 residues. Germline CDR1 KGHSH, CDR2 LQKENI. CDR3 in amino acids: CASSPREAEDYNEQFF. As DNA, the CDR3 is TGTGCCAGCTCACCTAGGGAAGCGGAAGACTACAATGAGCAGTTCTTC.

This clonotype was observed a handful of times. This chain connects TRBV28 to TRBJ2-7; D is ambiguous. Trimming pared 0 bases from V and 3 bases from J, leaving 6 bases between. This CDR3 region has 13 residues. The germline V gene has CDR1 MDHEN and CDR2 SYDVKM. CDR3 residues: CASSLWSIYEQYF. The CDR3 DNA sequence: TGTGCCAGCAGTTTATGGAGCATCTACGAGCAGTACTTC.

This clonotype was counted many times. A read error may account for a junction end that differs from germline. The J gene is TRBJ2-7, the V gene TRBV10-1; D remains ambiguous. Germline V CDR1 and CDR2: WNHNN, SYGVQD (reference sequence). This CDR3 has 11 residues. This CDR3 is CASSYGDEQYF. CDR3 coding DNA: TGTGCCAGCAGTTACGGCGACGAGCAGTACTTC.

This clonotype was detected many times. V and J are TRBV3-1 and TRBJ2-5; D is unresolved. Trimming pared 0 bases from V and 1 base from J, leaving 6 bases between. Germline V CDR1 and CDR2: LGHDT, YNNKEL (reference sequence). The CDR3 has 14 residues. CDR3 protein: CASSQESIQETQYF. The CDR3 DNA follows: TGTGCCAGCAGCCAAGAGTCCATCCAAGAGACCCAGTACTTC.

This clonotype was observed at least ten times. The chain carries TRBV12-3 or TRBV12-4 and TRBJ1-1; tentative D call: TRBD1 (5 bases). The CDR3 has 15 residues. The ends were cut back, 7 bases at V and 4 bases at J, with 19 bases in the middle. CDR3 protein: CASKNNRAGGTEAFF. CDR3 nucleotides: TGTGCCAGCAAGAATAACCGGGCCGGGGGCACTGAAGCTTTCTTT.

Note on this clonotype: This may be a read error: a much more frequent sequence differs by one nucleotide. This rearrangement joins TRBV14 to TRBJ2-7; D is uncertain. Germline V gene data show CDR1 as SGHDN and CDR2 as FVKESK. The CDR3 runs 13 residues. V was clipped by 4 bases and J by 0 bases, with 7 bases between them. CDR3 region: CASSPSDSYEQYF. The CDR3 DNA reads TGTGCCAGCAGCCCCTCGGACTCCTACGAGCAGTACTTC.

This clonotype was recorded many times. This sequence joins TRBV2 and TRBJ1-5, with D uncertain. Germline V gives CDR1 SNHLY, CDR2 FYNNEI. Between the trimmed V and J ends, which lost 1 base and 5 bases, there was a span of 15 bases. This CDR3 comprises 16 residues. The CDR3 is CASSEGMVKADQPQHF. CDR3 bases: TGTGCCAGCAGTGAAGGGATGGTCAAGGCGGATCAGCCCCAGCATTTT. Complete variable domain (other parts from reference TRBV2 and TRBJ1-5): EPEVTQTPSHQVTQMGQEVILRCVPISNHLYFYWYRQILGQKVEFLVSFYNNEISEKSEIFDDQFSVERPDGSNFTLKIRSTKLEDSAMYFCASSEGMVKADQPQHFGDGTRLSIL.

The rearrangement joins TRBV6-1 to TRBJ1-1; no clear D gene. The germline V and J ends were trimmed by 5 bases and 10 bases, with 17 bases remaining between them. Per germline, CDR1 MNHNS and CDR2 SASEGT. This CDR3 contains 13 residues. CDR3 in DNA: TGTGCCAGCAGTCAGAGTGGGCGCCCGGGAGCTTTCTTT. It specifies CASSQSGRPGAFF.

This clonotype has ten or more counts. The rearrangement links TRBV7-2 to TRBJ2-2; no reliable D call. Between the trimmed V and J ends, which lost 5 bases and 7 bases, there was a span of 11 bases. CDR3 length: 13 residues. Germline V gives CDR1 SGHTA, CDR2 FQGNSA. CDR3 DNA: TGTGCCAGCAGCCCAGAGGTCAGCGGGGAGCTGTTTTTT. Its protein is CASSPEVSGELFF.

This clonotype was observed at least ten times. V gene TRBV6-5 combines with J gene TRBJ2-7; D unresolved. V dropped 2 bases and J dropped 2 bases, with 13 bases sitting between them. The CDR3 runs to 15 residues. The germline gives CDR1 MNHEY, CDR2 SVGAGI. In DNA, the CDR3 is TGTGCCAGCAGTTACGCACAAGCCGTCCCCTACGAGCAGTACTTC. This translates into CASSYAQAVPYEQYF.

This clonotype has ten or more counts. The rearrangement uses TRBV2 and TRBJ2-1, with a weak D call TRBD2 (5 bases). Germline CDR1 reads SNHLY; CDR2 reads FYNNEI. The ends were cut back, 7 bases at V and 4 bases at J, with 17 bases in the middle. The CDR3 is 15 residues long. The CDR3 protein is CASMSDWQQYNEQFF. The CDR3 DNA reads TGTGCCAGCATGTCGGACTGGCAACAATACAATGAGCAGTTCTTC. Using reference TRBV2 and TRBJ2-1 for the parts outside the CDR3, the full variable domain is EPEVTQTPSHQVTQMGQEVILRCVPISNHLYFYWYRQILGQKVEFLVSFYNNEISEKSEIFDDQFSVERPDGSNFTLKIRSTKLEDSAMYFCASMSDWQQYNEQFFGPGTRLTVL.

The sample holds many counts of this clonotype. The rearrangement links TRBV28 to TRBJ2-7; D ambiguous. This CDR3 contains 12 residues. CDR1 is MDHEN and CDR2 is SYDVKM in the germline V gene. Trimming cost V 6 bases and J 4 bases, with 10 bases left between them. The chain's CDR3 is CASSIAEYEQYF. CDR3 in DNA: TGTGCCAGCAGCATAGCAGAATACGAGCAGTACTTC. The entire variable domain, with the rest obtained from reference TRBV28 and TRBJ2-7, is as follows: DVKVTQSSRYLVKRTGEKVFLECVQDMDHENMFWYRQDPGLGLRLIYFSYDVKMKEKGDIPEGYSVSREKKERFSLILESASTNQTSMYLCASSIAEYEQYFGPGTRLTVT.